This TCR beta chain was recorded in a study of blood T cells in healthy people across ages. Then a second PCR, running about 6 to 12 cycles, was carried out with a sample-barcoded 5' primer and a J-beta primer mix. In TCRdb, the 5' RACE reads were re-called with MiXCR into one record per CDR3 protein. The sample records some 1.5 million distinct CDR3 sequences, roughly 28% being singletons. The sequence was collected from a woman aged 25 to 39 in good health. Sequencing input: blood.

The CDR3 loop is CASSANRGSYNEQFF. The CDR3 nucleotides are TGTGCCAGCAGCGCAAACAGGGGCTCCTACAATGAGCAGTTCTTC. The chain employs TRBV5-6 and TRBJ2-1; TRBD1 matches 7 bases. J was trimmed by 0 bases and V by 4 bases; bases with no gene match: 4. Germline-derived CDR1 and CDR2 are SGHDT and YYEEEE. CDR3 length equals 15 residues. The whole variable domain, filled in from reference TRBV5-6 and TRBJ2-1, reads DAGVTQSPTHLIKTRGQQVTLRCSPKSGHDTVSWYQQALGQGPQFIFQYYEEEERQRGNFPDRFSGHQFPNYSSELNVNALLLGDSALYLCASSANRGSYNEQFFGPGTRLTVL.